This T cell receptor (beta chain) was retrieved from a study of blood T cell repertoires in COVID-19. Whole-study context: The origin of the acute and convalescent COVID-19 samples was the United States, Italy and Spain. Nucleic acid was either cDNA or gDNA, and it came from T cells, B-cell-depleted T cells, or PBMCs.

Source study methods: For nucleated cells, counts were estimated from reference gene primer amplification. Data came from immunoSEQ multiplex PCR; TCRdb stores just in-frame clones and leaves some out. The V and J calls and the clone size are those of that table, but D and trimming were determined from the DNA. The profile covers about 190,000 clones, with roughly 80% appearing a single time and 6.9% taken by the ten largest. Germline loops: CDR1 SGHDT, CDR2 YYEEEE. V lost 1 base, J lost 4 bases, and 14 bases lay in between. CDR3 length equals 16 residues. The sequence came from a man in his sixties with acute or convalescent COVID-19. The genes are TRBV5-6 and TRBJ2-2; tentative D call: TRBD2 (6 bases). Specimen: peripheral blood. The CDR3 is CASSLYGRGVTGELFF. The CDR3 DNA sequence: TGTGCCAGCAGCTTGTATGGGCGGGGAGTCACCGGGGAGCTGTTTTTT.